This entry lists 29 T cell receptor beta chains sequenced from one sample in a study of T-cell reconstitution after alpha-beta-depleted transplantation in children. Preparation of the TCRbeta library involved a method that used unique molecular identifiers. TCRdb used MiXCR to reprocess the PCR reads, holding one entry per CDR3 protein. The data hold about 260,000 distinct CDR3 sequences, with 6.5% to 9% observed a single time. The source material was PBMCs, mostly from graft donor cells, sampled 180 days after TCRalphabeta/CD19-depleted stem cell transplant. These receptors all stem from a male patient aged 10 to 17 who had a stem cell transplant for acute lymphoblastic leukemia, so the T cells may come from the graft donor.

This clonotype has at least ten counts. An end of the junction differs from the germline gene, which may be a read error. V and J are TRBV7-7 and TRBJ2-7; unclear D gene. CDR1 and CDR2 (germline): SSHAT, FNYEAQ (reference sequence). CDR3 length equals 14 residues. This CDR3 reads CASSPSAQPNEQYF. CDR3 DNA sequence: TGTGCTAGCAGCCCCTCGGCACAGCCCAACGAGCAGTACTTC.

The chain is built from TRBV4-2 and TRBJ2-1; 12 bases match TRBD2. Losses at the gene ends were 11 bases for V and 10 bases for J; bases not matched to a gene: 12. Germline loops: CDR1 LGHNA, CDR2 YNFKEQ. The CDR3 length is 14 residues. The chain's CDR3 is CALSPGLAGREQFF. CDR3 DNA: TGTGCCCTGAGCCCCGGACTAGCGGGACGGGAGCAGTTCTTC.

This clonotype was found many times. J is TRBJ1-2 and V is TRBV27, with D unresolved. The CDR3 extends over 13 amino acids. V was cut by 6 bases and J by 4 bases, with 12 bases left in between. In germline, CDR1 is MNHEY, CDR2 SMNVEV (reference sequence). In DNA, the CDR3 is TGTGCCAGCAGGCAGACTAGTTCCTATGGCTACACCTTC. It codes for CASRQTSSYGYTF.

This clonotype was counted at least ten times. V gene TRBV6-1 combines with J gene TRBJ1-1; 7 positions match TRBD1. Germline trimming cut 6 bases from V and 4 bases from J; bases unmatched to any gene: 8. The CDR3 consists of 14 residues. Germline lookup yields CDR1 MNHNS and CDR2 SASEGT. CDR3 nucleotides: TGTGCCAGCAGAGAGACAGGGCAGGGCACTGAAGCTTTCTTT. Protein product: CASRETGQGTEAFF.

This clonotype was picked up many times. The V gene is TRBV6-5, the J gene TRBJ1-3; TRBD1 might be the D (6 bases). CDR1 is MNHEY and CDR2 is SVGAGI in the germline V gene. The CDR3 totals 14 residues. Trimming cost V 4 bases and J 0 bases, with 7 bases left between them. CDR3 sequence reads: CASSWDTSGNTIYF. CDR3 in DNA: TGTGCCAGCAGTTGGGACACCTCTGGAAACACCATATATTTT.

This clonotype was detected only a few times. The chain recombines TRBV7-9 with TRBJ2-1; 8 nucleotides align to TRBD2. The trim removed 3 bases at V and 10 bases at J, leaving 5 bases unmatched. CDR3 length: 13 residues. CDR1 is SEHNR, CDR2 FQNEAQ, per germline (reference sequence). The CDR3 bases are TGTGCCAGCAGCTTCGGGGGGGGGGTCGAGCAGTTCTTC. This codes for CASSFGGGVEQFF. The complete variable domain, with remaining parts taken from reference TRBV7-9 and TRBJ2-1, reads DTGVSQNPRHKITKRGQNVTFRCDPISEHNRLYWYRQTLGQGPEFLTYFQNEAQLEKSRLLSDRFSAERPKGSFSTLEIQRTEQGDSAMYLCASSFGGGVEQFFGPGTRLTVL.

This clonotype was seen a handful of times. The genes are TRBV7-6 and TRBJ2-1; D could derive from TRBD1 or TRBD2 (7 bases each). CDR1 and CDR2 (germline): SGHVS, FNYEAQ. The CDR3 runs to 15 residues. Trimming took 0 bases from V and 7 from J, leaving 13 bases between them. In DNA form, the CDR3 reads TGTGCCAGCAGCTTAGCGGCAGGGGGGGGGAATGAGCAGTTCTTC. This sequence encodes CASSLAAGGGNEQFF.

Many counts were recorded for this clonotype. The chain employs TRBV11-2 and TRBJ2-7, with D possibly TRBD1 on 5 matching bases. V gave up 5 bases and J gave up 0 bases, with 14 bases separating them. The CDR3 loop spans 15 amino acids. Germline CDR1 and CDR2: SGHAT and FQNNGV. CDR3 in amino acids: CASSPTFDSSYEQYF. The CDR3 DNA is TGTGCCAGCAGCCCGACCTTCGACAGCTCCTACGAGCAGTACTTC.

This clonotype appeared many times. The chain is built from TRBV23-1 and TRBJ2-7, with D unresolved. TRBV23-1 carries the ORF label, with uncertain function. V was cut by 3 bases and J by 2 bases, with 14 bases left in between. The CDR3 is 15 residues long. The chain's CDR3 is CASSHKGNRPYEQYF. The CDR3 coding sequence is TGCGCCAGCAGTCACAAGGGAAATCGGCCCTACGAGCAGTACTTC.

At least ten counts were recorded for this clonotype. CDR3 bases: TGTGCCAGCAGTTTCGTTGTTCCCGGGGAGCTGTTTTTT. Translated: CASSFVVPGELFF. The chain combines TRBV28 with TRBJ2-2; no clear D gene. V was cut by 3 bases and J by 6 bases, with 8 bases left in between. CDR1 is MDHEN and CDR2 is SYDVKM in the germline V gene. This CDR3 comprises 13 residues.

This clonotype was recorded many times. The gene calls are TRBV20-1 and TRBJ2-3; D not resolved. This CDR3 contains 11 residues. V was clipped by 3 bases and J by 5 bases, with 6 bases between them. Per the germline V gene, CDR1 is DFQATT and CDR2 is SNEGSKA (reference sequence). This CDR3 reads CSASKRDTQYF. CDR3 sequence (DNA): TGCAGTGCTAGCAAAAGAGATACGCAGTATTTT.

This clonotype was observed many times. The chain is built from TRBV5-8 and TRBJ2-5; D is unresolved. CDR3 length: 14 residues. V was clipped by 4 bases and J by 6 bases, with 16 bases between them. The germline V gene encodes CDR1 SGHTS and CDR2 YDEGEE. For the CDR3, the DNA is TGTGCCAGCAGCACTCATCCCAAGGCGAAGACCCAGTACTTC. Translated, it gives CASSTHPKAKTQYF.

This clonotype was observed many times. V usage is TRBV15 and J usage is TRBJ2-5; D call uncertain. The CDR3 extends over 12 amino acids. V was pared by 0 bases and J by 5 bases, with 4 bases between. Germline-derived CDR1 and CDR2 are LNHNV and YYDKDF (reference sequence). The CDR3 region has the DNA TGTGCCACCAGCAGAGAGGGGGAGACCCAGTACTTC. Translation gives CATSREGETQYF.

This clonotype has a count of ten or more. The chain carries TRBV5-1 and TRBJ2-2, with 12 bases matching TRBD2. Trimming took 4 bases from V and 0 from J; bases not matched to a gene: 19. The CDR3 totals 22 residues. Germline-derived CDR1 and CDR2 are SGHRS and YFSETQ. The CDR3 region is CASSRPTSSGGAPNSNTGELFF. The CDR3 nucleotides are TGCGCCAGCAGCCGACCAACATCTAGCGGGGGGGCACCGAATTCGAACACCGGGGAGCTGTTTTTT.

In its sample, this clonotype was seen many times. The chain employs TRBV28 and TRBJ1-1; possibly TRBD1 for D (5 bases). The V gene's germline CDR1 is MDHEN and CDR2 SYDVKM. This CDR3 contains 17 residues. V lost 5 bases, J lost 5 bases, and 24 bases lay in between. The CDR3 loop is CASSTNPGYLQGTEAFF. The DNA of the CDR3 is TGTGCCAGCAGTACCAATCCAGGCTACCTTCAGGGAACTGAAGCTTTCTTT.

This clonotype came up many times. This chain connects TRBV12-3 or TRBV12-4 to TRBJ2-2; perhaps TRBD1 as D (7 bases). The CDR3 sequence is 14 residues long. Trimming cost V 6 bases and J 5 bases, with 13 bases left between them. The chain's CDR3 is CASRGAGGTGELFF. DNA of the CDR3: TGTGCCAGCAGGGGGGCAGGGGGGACCGGGGAGCTGTTTTTT.

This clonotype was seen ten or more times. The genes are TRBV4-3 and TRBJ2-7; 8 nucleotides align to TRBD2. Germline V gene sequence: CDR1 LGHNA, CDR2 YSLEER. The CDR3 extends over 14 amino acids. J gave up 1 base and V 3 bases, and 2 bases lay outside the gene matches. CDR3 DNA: TGCGCCAGCAGCCACCGGGAGGGTTCCTACGAGCAGTACTTC. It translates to CASSHREGSYEQYF.

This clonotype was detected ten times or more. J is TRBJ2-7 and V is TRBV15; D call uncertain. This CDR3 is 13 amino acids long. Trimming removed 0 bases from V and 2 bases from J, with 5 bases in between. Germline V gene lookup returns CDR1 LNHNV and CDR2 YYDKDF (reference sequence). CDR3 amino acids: CATSRDRTYEQYF. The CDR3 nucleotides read TGTGCCACCAGCAGAGACAGGACCTACGAGCAGTACTTC.

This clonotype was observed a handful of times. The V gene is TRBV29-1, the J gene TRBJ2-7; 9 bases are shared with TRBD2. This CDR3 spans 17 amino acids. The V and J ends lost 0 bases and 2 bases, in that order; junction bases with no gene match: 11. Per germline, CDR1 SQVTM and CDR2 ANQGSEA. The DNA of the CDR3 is TGCAGCGTTGAAGATCGGGCGTGGCGGGAGGGCCCCTACGAGCAGTACTTC. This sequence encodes CSVEDRAWREGPYEQYF.

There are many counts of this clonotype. The CDR3 protein is CSAWWNTEAFF. The CDR3 coding sequence is TGCAGTGCTTGGTGGAACACTGAAGCTTTCTTT. The genes are TRBV20-1 and TRBJ1-1; D remains ambiguous. Between the trimmed V and J ends, which lost 5 bases and 1 base, there was a span of 5 bases. CDR3 length equals 11 residues. Germline values: CDR1 DFQATT, CDR2 SNEGSKA (reference sequence).

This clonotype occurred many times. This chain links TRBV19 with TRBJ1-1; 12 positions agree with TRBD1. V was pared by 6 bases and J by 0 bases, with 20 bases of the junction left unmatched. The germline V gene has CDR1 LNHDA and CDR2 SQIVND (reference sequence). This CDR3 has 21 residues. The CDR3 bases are TGTGCCAGTAGGATGGGGGGACAGGGGGCGCTTCTCCAATTTATGAACACTGAAGCTTTCTTT. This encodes CASRMGGQGALLQFMNTEAFF.

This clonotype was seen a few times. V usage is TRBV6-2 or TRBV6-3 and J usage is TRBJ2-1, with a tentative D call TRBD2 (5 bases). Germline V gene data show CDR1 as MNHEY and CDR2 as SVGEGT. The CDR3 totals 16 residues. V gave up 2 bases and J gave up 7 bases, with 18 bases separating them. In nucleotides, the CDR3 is TGTGCCAGCAGTTACCATGGCGGGCGAATTCTTAATGAGCAGTTCTTC. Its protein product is CASSYHGGRILNEQFF.

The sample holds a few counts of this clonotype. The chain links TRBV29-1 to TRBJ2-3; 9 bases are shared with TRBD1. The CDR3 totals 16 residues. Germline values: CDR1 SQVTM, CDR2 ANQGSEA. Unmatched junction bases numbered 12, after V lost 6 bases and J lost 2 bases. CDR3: CSVVLLQGAITDTQYF. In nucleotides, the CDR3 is TGCAGCGTCGTTTTACTACAGGGGGCGATCACAGATACGCAGTATTTT.

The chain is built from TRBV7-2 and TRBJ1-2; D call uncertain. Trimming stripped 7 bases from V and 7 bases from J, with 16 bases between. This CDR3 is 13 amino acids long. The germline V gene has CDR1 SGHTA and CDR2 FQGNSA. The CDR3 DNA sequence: TGTGCCAGCAACCAAGGGAAGGGAAGTGGCTACACCTTC. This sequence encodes CASNQGKGSGYTF.

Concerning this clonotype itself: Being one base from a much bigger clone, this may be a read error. The CDR3 loop reads CAGSLGGSGRSEQYF. The CDR3 nucleotides are TGTGCCGGCAGCTTAGGAGGGAGCGGGAGGTCCGAGCAGTACTTC. The chain carries TRBV7-6 and TRBJ2-7; 9 nucleotides align to TRBD2. The CDR3 is made up of 15 amino acids. Germline V gene lookup returns CDR1 SGHVS and CDR2 FNYEAQ.

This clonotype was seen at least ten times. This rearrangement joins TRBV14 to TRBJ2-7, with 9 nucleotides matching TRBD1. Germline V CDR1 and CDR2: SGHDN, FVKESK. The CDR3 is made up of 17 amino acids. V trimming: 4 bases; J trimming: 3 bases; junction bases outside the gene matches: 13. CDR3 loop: CASSLWGLGTGLYEQYF. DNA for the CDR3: TGTGCCAGCAGCCTATGGGGTCTCGGGACAGGGCTCTACGAGCAGTACTTC.

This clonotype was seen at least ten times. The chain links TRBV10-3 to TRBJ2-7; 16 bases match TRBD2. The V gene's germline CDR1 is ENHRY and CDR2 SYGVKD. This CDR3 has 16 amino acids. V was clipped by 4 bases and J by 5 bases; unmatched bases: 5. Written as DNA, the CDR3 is TGTGCCATCAGTGTGCCCGGGACTAGCGGGAGGGACGAGCAGTACTTC. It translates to CAISVPGTSGRDEQYF.

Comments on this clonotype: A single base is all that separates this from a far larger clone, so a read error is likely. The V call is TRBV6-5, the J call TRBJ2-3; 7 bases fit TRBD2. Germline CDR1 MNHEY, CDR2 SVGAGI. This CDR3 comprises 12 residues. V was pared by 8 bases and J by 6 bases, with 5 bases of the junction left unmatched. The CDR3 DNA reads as TGTGCCAGCTCCTGGGGAGGGGATACGCAGTATTTT. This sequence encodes CASSWGGDTQYF.

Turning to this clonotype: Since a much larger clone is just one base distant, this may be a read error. CDR3 residues: CASPGQGRSRQETQYF. The CDR3 region has the DNA TGTGCCAGCCCGGGACAGGGGAGATCTAGACAAGAGACCCAGTACTTC. This chain joins TRBV6-1 and TRBJ2-5, with TRBD1 matching over 10 bases. The J segment lost 2 bases and the V segment lost 8 bases, leaving 11 bases of the junction unmatched. CDR1 MNHNS and CDR2 SASEGT come from the germline V gene. The CDR3 contains 16 residues.